This TCR beta chain appears in the sequencing data of a study of blood T cell repertoires in COVID-19. About the research overall: Samples taken during acute and convalescent COVID-19 were collected in the United States, Italy and Spain. Nucleic acid was either cDNA or gDNA, and it came from T cells, B-cell-depleted T cells, or PBMCs.

Sequenced by immunoSEQ multiplex PCR; TCRdb stores in-frame clones only, minus some. Among fewer than 300,000 clones listed, about 85% were seen once. Enrolled during active infection, Seattle patients were then followed longitudinally. This TCR was sampled from a human donor with COVID-19, enrolled during active disease. The donor label of this sample is uncertain. The sample comprised peripheral blood.

CDR3 residues: CASSLSGLGEFF. CDR3 DNA: TGTGCCAGCAGTTTGTCGGGACTAGGGGAGTTCTTC. The chain couples TRBV12-3 or TRBV12-4 to TRBJ2-1; 8 bases are a match to TRBD2. The CDR3 has 12 amino acids. The junction had 6 bases not matched to a gene; V was cut back by 3 bases and J by 14 bases.